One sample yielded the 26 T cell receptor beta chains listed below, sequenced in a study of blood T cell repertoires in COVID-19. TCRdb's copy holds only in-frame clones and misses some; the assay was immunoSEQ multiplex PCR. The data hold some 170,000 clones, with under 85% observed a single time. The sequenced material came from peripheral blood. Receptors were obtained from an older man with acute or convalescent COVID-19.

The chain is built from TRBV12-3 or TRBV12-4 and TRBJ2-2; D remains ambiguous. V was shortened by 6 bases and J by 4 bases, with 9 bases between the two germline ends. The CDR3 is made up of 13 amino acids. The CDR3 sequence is CASSSPGTGELFF. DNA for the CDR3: TGTGCCAGCAGCTCCCCGGGCACCGGGGAGCTGTTTTTT.

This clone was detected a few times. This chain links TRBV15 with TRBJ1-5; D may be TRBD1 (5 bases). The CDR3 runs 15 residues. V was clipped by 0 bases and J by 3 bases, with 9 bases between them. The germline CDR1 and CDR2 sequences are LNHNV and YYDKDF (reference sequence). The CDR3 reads CATSRDNRNNQPQHF. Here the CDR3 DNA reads TGTGCCACCAGCAGAGATAACAGGAACAATCAGCCCCAGCATTTT.

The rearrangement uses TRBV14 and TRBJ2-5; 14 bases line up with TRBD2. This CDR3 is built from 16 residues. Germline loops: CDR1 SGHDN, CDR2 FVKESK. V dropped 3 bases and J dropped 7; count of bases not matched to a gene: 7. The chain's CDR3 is CASSHLLGTSGGTQYF. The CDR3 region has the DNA TGTGCCAGCAGCCACCTCCTCGGGACTAGCGGGGGGACCCAGTACTTC. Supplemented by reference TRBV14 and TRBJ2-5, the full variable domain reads EAGVTQFPSHSVIEKGQTVTLRCDPISGHDNLYWYRRVMGKEIKFLLHFVKESKQDESGMPNNRFLAERTGGTYSTLKVQPAELEDSGVYFCASSHLLGTSGGTQYFGPGTRLLVL.

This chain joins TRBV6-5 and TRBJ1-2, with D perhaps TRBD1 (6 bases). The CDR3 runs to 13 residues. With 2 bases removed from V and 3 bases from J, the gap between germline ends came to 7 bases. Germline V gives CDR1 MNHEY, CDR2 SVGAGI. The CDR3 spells CASSYGGDYGYTF. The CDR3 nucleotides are TGTGCCAGCAGTTACGGGGGCGACTATGGCTACACCTTC.

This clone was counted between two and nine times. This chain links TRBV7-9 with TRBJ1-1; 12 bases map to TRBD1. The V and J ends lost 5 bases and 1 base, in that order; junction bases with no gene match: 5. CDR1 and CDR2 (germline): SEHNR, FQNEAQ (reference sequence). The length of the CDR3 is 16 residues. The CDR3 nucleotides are TGTGCCAGCAGCGTACCGGGACAGGGGGCGAACACTGAAGCTTTCTTT. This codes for CASSVPGQGANTEAFF.

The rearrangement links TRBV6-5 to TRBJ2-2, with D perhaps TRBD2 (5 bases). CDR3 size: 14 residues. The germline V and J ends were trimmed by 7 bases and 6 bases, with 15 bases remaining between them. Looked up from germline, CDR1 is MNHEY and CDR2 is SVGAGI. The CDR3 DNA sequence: TGTGCCAGCAATCCGGGGAGTACATCCGGGGAGCTGTTTTTT. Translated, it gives CASNPGSTSGELFF.

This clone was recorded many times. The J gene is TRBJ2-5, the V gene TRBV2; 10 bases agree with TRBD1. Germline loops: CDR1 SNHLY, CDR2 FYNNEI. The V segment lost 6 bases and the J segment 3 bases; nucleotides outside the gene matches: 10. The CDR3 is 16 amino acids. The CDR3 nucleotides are TGTGCCAGCAGCGTACTGTCCGGGACAGGGGAAGAGACCCAGTACTTC. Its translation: CASSVLSGTGEETQYF.

CDR3 sequence reads: CATSRKDRGTNQPQHF. The CDR3 nucleotides read TGTGCCACCAGCAGAAAGGACAGGGGAACCAATCAGCCCCAGCATTTT. The chain combines TRBV15 with TRBJ1-5, with 9 nucleotides matching TRBD1. CDR1 and CDR2 from the germline V gene are LNHNV and YYDKDF (reference sequence). This CDR3 comprises 16 residues. Trimming took 2 bases from V and 3 from J; bases not matched to a gene: 5.

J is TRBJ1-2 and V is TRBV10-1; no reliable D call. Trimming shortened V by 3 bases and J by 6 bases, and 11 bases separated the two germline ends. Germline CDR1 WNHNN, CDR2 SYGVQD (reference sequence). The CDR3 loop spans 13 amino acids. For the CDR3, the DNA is TGCGCCAGCAGTGATCGCCTCGGGGATGGCTACACCTTC. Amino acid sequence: CASSDRLGDGYTF.

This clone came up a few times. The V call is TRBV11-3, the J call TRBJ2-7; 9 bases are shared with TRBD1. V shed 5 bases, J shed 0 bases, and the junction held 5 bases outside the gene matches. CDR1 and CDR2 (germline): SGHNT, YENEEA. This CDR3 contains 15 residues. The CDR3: CASSTGGPSSYEQYF. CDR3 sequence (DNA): TGTGCCAGCAGCACAGGGGGCCCAAGCTCCTACGAGCAGTACTTC.

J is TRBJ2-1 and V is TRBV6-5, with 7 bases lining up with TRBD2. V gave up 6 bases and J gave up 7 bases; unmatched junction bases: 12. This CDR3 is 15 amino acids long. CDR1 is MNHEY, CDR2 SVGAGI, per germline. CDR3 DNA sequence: TGTGCCAGCAGGGGGAGGGCGGGAAGTAATAATGAGCAGTTCTTC. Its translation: CASRGRAGSNNEQFF.

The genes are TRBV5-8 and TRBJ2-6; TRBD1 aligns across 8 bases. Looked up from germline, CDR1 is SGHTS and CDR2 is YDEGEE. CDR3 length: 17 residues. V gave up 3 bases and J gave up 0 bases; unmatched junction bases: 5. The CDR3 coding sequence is TGTGCCAGCAGCTCCGGGACAGGTCTCTCTGGGGCCAACGTCCTGACTTTC. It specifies CASSSGTGLSGANVLTF.

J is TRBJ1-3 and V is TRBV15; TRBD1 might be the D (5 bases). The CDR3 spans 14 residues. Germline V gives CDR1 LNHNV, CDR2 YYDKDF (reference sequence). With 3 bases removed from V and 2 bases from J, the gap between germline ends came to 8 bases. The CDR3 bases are TGTGCCACCAGCAGGGGGGGAACTGGAAACACCATATATTTT. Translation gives CATSRGGTGNTIYF.

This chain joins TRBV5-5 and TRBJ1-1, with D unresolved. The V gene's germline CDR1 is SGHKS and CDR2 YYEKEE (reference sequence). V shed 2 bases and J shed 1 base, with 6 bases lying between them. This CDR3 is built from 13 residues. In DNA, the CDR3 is TGTGCCAGCAGCTTCCGACAGAACACTGAAGCTTTCTTT. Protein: CASSFRQNTEAFF.

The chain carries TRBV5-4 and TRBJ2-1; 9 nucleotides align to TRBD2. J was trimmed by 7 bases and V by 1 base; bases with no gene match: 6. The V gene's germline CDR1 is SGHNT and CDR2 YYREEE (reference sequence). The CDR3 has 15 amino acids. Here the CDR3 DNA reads TGTGCCAGCAGCTTGCTAGCGGGATTAAGTAATGAGCAGTTCTTC. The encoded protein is CASSLLAGLSNEQFF.

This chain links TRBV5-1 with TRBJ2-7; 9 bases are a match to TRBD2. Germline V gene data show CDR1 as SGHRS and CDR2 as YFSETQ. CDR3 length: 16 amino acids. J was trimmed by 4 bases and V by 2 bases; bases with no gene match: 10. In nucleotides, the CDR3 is TGCGCCAGCAGCTTTTCCCTAGCGGGGAGCTCTTACGAGCAGTACTTC. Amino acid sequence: CASSFSLAGSSYEQYF.

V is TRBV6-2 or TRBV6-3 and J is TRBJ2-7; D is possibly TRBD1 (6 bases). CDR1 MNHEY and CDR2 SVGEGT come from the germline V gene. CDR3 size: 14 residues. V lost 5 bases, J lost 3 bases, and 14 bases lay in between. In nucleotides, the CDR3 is TGTGCCAGCAGTATCATCGGGACACACTACGAGCAGTACTTC. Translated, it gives CASSIIGTHYEQYF.

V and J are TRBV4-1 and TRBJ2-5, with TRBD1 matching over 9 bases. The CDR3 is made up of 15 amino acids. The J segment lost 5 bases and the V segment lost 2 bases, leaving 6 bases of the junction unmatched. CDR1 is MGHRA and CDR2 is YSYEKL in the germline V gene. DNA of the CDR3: TGCGCCAGCAGCCAACCAACAGGGGGCCCGGAGACCCAGTACTTC. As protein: CASSQPTGGPETQYF.

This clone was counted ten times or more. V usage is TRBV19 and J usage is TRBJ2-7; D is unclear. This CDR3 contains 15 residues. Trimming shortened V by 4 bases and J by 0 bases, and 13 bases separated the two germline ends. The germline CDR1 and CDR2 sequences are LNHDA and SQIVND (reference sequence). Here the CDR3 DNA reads TGTGCCAGTAGTAATACTAACGGGTTCTCCTACGAGCAGTACTTC. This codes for CASSNTNGFSYEQYF.

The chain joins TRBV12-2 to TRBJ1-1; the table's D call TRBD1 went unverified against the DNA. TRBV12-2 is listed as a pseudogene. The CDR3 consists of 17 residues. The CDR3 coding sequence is TGTGCAAGTCGCTCCCAGCAGGGGACAGGGGATGGGACTGAAGCTTTCTTT. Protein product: CASRSQQGTGDGTEAFF.

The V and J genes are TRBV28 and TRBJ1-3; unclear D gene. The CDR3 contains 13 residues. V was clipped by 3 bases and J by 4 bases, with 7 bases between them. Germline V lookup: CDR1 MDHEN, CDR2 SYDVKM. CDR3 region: CASSFVQGNTIYF. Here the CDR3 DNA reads TGTGCCAGCAGTTTTGTTCAGGGAAACACCATATATTTT.

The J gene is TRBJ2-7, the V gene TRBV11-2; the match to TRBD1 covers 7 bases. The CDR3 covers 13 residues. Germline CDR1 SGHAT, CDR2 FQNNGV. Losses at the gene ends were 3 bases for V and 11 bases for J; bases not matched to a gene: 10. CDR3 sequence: CASSFTGAQWEYF. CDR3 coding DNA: TGTGCCAGCAGCTTTACAGGGGCCCAGTGGGAGTACTTC.

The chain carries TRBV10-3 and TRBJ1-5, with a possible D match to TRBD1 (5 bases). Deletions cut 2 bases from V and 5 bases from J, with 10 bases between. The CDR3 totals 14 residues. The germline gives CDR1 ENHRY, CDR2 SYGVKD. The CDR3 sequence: CAISEGGFDQPQHF. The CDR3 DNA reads TGTGCCATCAGTGAGGGGGGGTTCGATCAGCCCCAGCATTTT.

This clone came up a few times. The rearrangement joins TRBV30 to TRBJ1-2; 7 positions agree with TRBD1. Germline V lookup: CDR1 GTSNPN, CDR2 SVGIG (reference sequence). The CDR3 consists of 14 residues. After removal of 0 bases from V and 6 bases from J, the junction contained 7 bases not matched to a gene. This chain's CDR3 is CAWSVGGPYDGYTF. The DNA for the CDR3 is TGTGCCTGGAGTGTAGGGGGCCCCTATGATGGCTACACCTTC.

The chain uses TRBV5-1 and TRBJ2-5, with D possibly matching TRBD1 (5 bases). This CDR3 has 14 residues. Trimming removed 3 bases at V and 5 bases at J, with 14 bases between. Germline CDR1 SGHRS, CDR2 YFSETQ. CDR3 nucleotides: TGCGCCAGCAGCTCATACAGGATAGGGGAGACCCAGTACTTC. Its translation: CASSSYRIGETQYF.

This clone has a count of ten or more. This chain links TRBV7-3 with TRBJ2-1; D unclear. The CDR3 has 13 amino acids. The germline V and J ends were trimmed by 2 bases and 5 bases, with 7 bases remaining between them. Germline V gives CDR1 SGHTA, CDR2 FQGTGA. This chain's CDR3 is CASSLERNNEQFF. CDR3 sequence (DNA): TGTGCCAGCAGCTTAGAGCGTAACAATGAGCAGTTCTTC.